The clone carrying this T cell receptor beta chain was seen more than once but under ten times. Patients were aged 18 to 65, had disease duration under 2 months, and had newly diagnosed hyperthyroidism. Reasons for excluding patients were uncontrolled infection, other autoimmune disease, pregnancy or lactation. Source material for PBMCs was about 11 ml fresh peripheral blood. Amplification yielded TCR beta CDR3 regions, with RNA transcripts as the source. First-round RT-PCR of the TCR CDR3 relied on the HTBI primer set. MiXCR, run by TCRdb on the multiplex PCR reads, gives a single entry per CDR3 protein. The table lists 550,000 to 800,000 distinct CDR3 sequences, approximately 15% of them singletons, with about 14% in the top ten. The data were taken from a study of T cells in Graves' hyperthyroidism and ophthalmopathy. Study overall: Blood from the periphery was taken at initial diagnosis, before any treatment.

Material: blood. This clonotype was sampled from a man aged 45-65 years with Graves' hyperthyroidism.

CDR3 in amino acids: CASSQSGTAYEQYF. CDR3 nucleotides: TGCGCCAGCAGCCAAAGTGGGACAGCGTACGAGCAGTACTTC. This chain connects TRBV4-1 to TRBJ2-7; TRBD1 matches at 7 bases. In germline, CDR1 is MGHRA, CDR2 YSYEKL. The ends lost 2 bases at V and 4 bases at J; junction bases unmatched: 5. The CDR3 covers 14 residues.